One and the same sample provided the 9 T cell receptor beta chains below, sequenced in a study of metastatic and nonmetastatic thyroid tumors. Among the patients, none had received any treatment before thyroid surgery. TCRdb re-clonotyped the PCR reads via MiXCR. The table includes tens of thousands of clones, about a sixth detected once. Sequenced input: blood. Receptors were obtained from a male donor with papillary thyroid cancer or a benign thyroid nodule (not recorded which). Some clones in this sample may be carry-over from other donors' samples.

This clone was seen at least ten times. The chain employs TRBV13 and TRBJ1-2; TRBD1 matches at 7 bases. This CDR3 is 15 amino acids long. V lost 5 bases and J lost 7; bases outside the gene matches: 13. Germline CDR1 is PRHDT and CDR2 is FYEKMQ (reference sequence). The CDR3, as DNA: TGTGCCAGCAGCAAAGGGGGCCGCATCCTTTCTGGCTACACCTTC. This encodes CASSKGGRILSGYTF.

J is TRBJ2-1 and V is TRBV12-3 or TRBV12-4; 7 nucleotides match TRBD1. There are 16 residues in the CDR3. The J segment lost 2 bases and the V segment lost 6 bases, leaving 10 bases of the junction unmatched. The CDR3 protein is CASRASGTAAYNEQFF. CDR3 in DNA: TGTGCCAGCAGAGCTTCCGGGACAGCTGCCTACAATGAGCAGTTCTTC.

This clone was counted between two and nine times. CDR3: CASSLKTKNIYF. The DNA for the CDR3 is TGTGCCAGCAGTTTAAAGACGAAAAACATATATTTT. This chain joins TRBV12-3 or TRBV12-4 and TRBJ1-3; D unclear. This CDR3 contains 12 residues. V lost 2 bases, J lost 12 bases, and 11 bases lay in between.

Ten or more counts support this clone. The rearrangement joins TRBV6-4 to TRBJ2-1; 8 nucleotides align to TRBD2. J was trimmed by 5 bases and V by 2 bases; bases with no gene match: 8. The CDR3 is 16 amino acids. Germline V gives CDR1 MRHNA, CDR2 SNTAGT. The CDR3 loop is CASSDRAGGGNNEQFF. Here the CDR3 DNA reads TGTGCCAGCAGTGACCGAGCCGGGGGGGGAAACAATGAGCAGTTCTTC.

As concerns this clone: Relative to the germline gene, one junction end is altered; a read error may explain this. The chain carries TRBV6-1 and TRBJ1-6; the D gene is possibly TRBD1 (5 bases). CDR3 size: 17 residues. Germline CDR1 is MNHNS and CDR2 is SASEGT. In DNA form, the CDR3 reads TGTGCCAGCAGTGAATTCGGAATCACAGCCGGGGGTTCACCCGTCCACTTT. It encodes CASSEFGITAGGSPVHF.

This clone is classed as medium-sized. This chain connects TRBV27 to TRBJ2-7; 11 nucleotides line up with TRBD2. The CDR3 is made up of 17 amino acids. J gave up 1 base and V 9 bases, and 14 bases lay outside the gene matches. Germline CDR1 is MNHEY and CDR2 is SMNVEV (reference sequence). The CDR3 DNA reads as TGTGCCAGGAGTGGGACTAGCGGCAGGATGGAATCCTACGAGCAGTACGTC. It encodes CARSGTSGRMESYEQYV.

This clone was seen many times. The V and J genes are TRBV30 and TRBJ1-4; D is ambiguous. CDR1 and CDR2 (germline): GTSNPN, SVGIG (reference sequence). The CDR3 totals 13 residues. V dropped 5 bases and J dropped 8 bases, with 15 bases sitting between them. CDR3 DNA: TGTGCCTGGGCTCAGCTCTCTCGGGAAAAACTGTTTTTT. This encodes CAWAQLSREKLFF.

This clone was seen a handful of times. A much more abundant neighbour one base away suggests this may be a read error. This chain connects TRBV5-1 to TRBJ2-6; D might be TRBD1 or TRBD2, each matching 5 bases. This CDR3 contains 15 residues. Germline-derived CDR1 and CDR2 are SGHRS and YFSETQ. CDR3 sequence (DNA): TGCGCCAGCAGCTTCGGGACCTCTGGGGCCAACGTCATGACTTTC. This gives the protein CASSFGTSGANVMTF.

There are many counts of this clone. The genes are TRBV20-1 and TRBJ1-2, with D perhaps TRBD1 (6 bases). The CDR3 covers 14 residues. CDR1 is DFQATT and CDR2 is SNEGSKA in the germline V gene (reference sequence). Trimming shortened V by 6 bases and J by 3 bases, and 17 bases separated the two germline ends. The CDR3 DNA reads TGCAGTGCAACCCGGGGAGGGGGGGACTATGGCTACACCTTC. Residues: CSATRGGGDYGYTF.